This is a list of T cell receptor beta chains from one sample in a study of cytomegalovirus exposure and HLA in healthy donors. Profiling relied on immunoSEQ multiplex PCR, and the TCRdb table lists in-frame clones only, not all of them. This repertoire shows roughly 150,000 clones, approximately 90% found once; its top ten account for 3%. Sequenced input: PBMCs. The receptors stem from a man between 18 and 29 years old in good health and CMV-seronegative. CDR3s include the opening cysteine and the closing phenylalanine or tryptophan. The D gene is left open where the match is weak. Expanded clones get a size class; other rows say once, few or many, or leave the size out.

>TRBJ2-7|TRBV28|TRBD2|.
TGTGCCAGCAGTCCGGGGGGACTAGCCTCCTACGAGCAGTACTTC
CASSPGGLASYEQYF
>TRBJ2-7|TRBV7-9|TRBD1|few
TGTGCCAGCAGCTTAGTTCTGGGACAGGGTCCCTACGAGCAGTACTTC
CASSLVLGQGPYEQYF
>TRBJ2-6|TRBV27|TRBD2|.
TGTGCCAGCAGTCCTCGACTAGCGGGATCGGCTGGGGCCAACGTCCTGACTTTC
CASSPRLAGSAGANVLTF
>TRBJ2-3|TRBV27|.|.
TGTGCCAGCAGTCCTGGGGCCTCGTGGGGCGCAGATACGCAGTATTTT
CASSPGASWGADTQYF
>TRBJ1-1|TRBV6-5|TRBD1|.
TGTACTACAAACAGGGGGCGGGGGACTGAAGCTTTCTTT
CTTNRGRGTEAFF
>TRBJ2-5|TRBV27|TRBD2|.
TGTGCCAGCAGTTTTATGGTAGCGGGAAAGGAGACCCAGTACTTC
CASSFMVAGKETQYF
>TRBJ2-5|TRBV28|.|.
TGTGCCAGCAGTTTTGAGCTCTTAAAGACCCAGTACTTC
CASSFELLKTQYF
>TRBJ1-1|TRBV28|.|.
TGTGCCAGCATGCGCGGATTGAACACTGAAGCTTTCTTT
CASMRGLNTEAFF
>TRBJ2-6|TRBV14|TRBD2|.
TGTGCCAGCAGCCTCCCGAGCGGGAACTCTGGGGCCAACGTCCTGACTTTC
CASSLPSGNSGANVLTF
>TRBJ1-5|TRBV19|TRBD1|.
TGTGCCAGTACCTCGGGACAGGGGGCGAATCAGCCCCAGCATTTT
CASTSGQGANQPQHF
>TRBJ1-1|TRBV7-9|.|once
TGTGCCAGCAGCCCAGGAGCATCGGGATACACTGAAGCTTTCTTT
CASSPGASGYTEAFF
>TRBJ1-1|TRBV19|.|.
TGTGCCAGTAGTTTTTGGGCGAACACTGAAGCTTTCTTT
CASSFWANTEAFF
>TRBJ2-1|TRBV5-1|TRBD2|.
TGCGCCAGCACCGACGGGGGGAGCTCCTACAATGAGCAGTTCTTC
CASTDGGSSYNEQFF
>TRBJ2-3|TRBV5-1|.|.
TGCGCCAGCAGCTTGGCACCGGGTTCAGATACGCAGTATTTT
CASSLAPGSDTQYF
>TRBJ2-2|TRBV4-2|.|many
TGTGCCAGCAGCCAAGATATCGGTTCGACCGGGGAGCTGTTTTTT
CASSQDIGSTGELFF
>TRBJ1-2|TRBV20-1|.|few
TGCAGTGCTCGCCGACAGTATGGCTACACCTTC
CSARRQYGYTF
>TRBJ2-2|TRBV2|TRBD2|.
TGTGCCAGCAGTGAATCCAGCGGGGGCGCCCCGAACACCGGGGAGCTGTTTTTT
CASSESSGGAPNTGELFF
>TRBJ2-7|TRBV6-5|.|.
TGTGCCAGCAACCGGGTGGGGGGGGCAATAAACGAGCAGTACTTC
CASNRVGGAINEQYF
>TRBJ2-3|TRBV4-3|TRBD2|.
TGCGCCAGCAGCCAAGATTCAAGCGGGGCCACAGATACGCAGTATTTT
CASSQDSSGATDTQYF
>TRBJ2-7|TRBV4-1|TRBD2|.
TGCGCCAGCAGCCAAGATCGGGCGGGAGTCTACGAGCAGTACTTC
CASSQDRAGVYEQYF
>TRBJ1-4|TRBV6-1|.|once
TGTGCCAGCGTTTCAGGCGTGGCCCTTAATGAAAAACTGTTTTTT
CASVSGVALNEKLFF
>TRBJ2-1|TRBV4-1|.|.
TGCGCCAGCAGCCAGTCCCGGCAGGGCGGCTCCTACAATGAGCAGTTCTTC
CASSQSRQGGSYNEQFF
>TRBJ2-7|TRBV28|.|.
TGTGCCAGCAGTCTCACCCTCAAACTAGCCCTCCTTGATGACGAGCAGTACTTC
CASSLTLKLALLDDEQYF
>TRBJ2-2|TRBV4-1|TRBD2|.
TGCGCCAGCAGCCAAGAACAAGCCAGCGGGATAGGGCTGTTTTTT
CASSQEQASGIGLFF
>TRBJ2-1|TRBV7-9|TRBD1|once
TGTGCCAGCAGCCCCAGTGGACAGGACAATGAGCAGTTCTTC
CASSPSGQDNEQFF
>TRBJ1-5|TRBV9|.|.
TGTGCCAGCAGCGTAGCTGCAGGGTTGGGTCAGCCCCAGCATTTT
CASSVAAGLGQPQHF
>TRBJ2-5|TRBV7-2|.|.
TGTGCCAGCAGCCTCCAGGGCCTCCAAGAGACCCAGTACTTC
CASSLQGLQETQYF
>TRBJ2-1|TRBV15|TRBD2|once
TGTGCCACCGGACTAGACTACAATGAGCAGTTCTTC
CATGLDYNEQFF
>TRBJ1-5|TRBV28|.|once
TGTGCCAGCAGTCGCGACATTTCCAATCAGCCCCAGCATTTT
CASSRDISNQPQHF
>TRBJ1-2|TRBV18|.|.
TGTGCCAGCTCACCGAACCAGGGCACAAGCTACACCTTC
CASSPNQGTSYTF
>TRBJ2-2|TRBV5-1|TRBD2|.
TGCGCCAGCAGCTTCTCGGGAGGGAACACCGGGGAGCTGTTTTTT
CASSFSGGNTGELFF
>TRBJ2-7|TRBV6-5|.|.
TGTGCCAGCAGCCCGCTTAGCACTGACTACGAGCAGTACTTC
CASSPLSTDYEQYF
>TRBJ2-7|TRBV11-2|.|.
TGTGCCAGCAGCCCCTCACAGGGAGGGGTCCCACCTGACGAGCAGTACTTC
CASSPSQGGVPPDEQYF
>TRBJ1-5|TRBV28|TRBD1|.
TGTGCCAGCAGTTTAGGGGCAGGGGGCCTTAGCAATCAGCCCCAGCATTTT
CASSLGAGGLSNQPQHF
>TRBJ2-5|TRBV11-3|.|.
TGTGCCAGCAGCTCAGGGATGCAGACCCAGTACTTC
CASSSGMQTQYF
>TRBJ2-2|TRBV7-6|.|.
TGTGCCTCTGTTTTGGGCGTCCTAAACACCGGGGAGCTGTTTTTT
CASVLGVLNTGELFF
>TRBJ2-7|TRBV18|TRBD2|.
TGTGCCAGCTCACCGTTAGCGGGGGCCCAGTCGGGCGAGCAGTACTTC
CASSPLAGAQSGEQYF
>TRBJ2-7|TRBV10-2|TRBD2|few
TGCGCCAGCAGTGAGTCCCCTTCTAGCGGGAGTTTCTCCTACGAGCAGTACTTC
CASSESPSSGSFSYEQYF
>TRBJ1-1|TRBV4-3|.|.
TGCGCCAGCAGCCCTCAACCGGGATATAACACTGAAGCTTTCTTT
CASSPQPGYNTEAFF
>TRBJ2-4|TRBV2|.|.
TGTGCCAGTGGAAGCGGCAGAAACATTCAGTACTTC
CASGSGRNIQYF
>TRBJ1-1|TRBV28|.|.
TGTGCCAGCAGTACCAGGAACACTGAAGCTTTCTTT
CASSTRNTEAFF
>TRBJ2-1|TRBV4-1|.|.
TGCGCCAGCAGCCAAGATATCAGGGGTGAGCAGTTCTTC
CASSQDIRGEQFF
>TRBJ2-5|TRBV15|.|.
TGTGCCACCAGCATACAAGAGACCCAGTACTTC
CATSIQETQYF
>TRBJ1-1|TRBV5-1|.|.
TGCGCCAGCAGCTTGCAGAAGGGGCAGGCGGAAGCTTTCTTT
CASSLQKGQAEAFF
>TRBJ1-1|TRBV6-5|TRBD1|.
TGTGCCAGCAGTGCATCCAGGGGGCAAAACACTGAAGCTTTCTTT
CASSASRGQNTEAFF
>TRBJ2-7|TRBV11-3|.|.
TGTGCCAGCAGCGGGACACCCTACGAGCAGTACTTC
CASSGTPYEQYF
>TRBJ1-1|TRBV28|.|.
TGTGCCAGCAGGGGGGGAGAGCTGAACACTGAAGCTTTCTTT
CASRGGELNTEAFF
>TRBJ1-1|TRBV27|.|.
TGTGCCAGCAGTCTGCTCGGGTTTGGAGGGACTGAAGCTTTCTTT
CASSLLGFGGTEAFF
>TRBJ1-1|TRBV5-1|.|.
TGCGCCAGCAGCCGGACACCTTCAACCACTGAAGCTTTCTTT
CASSRTPSTTEAFF
>TRBJ2-1|TRBV7-2|TRBD2|once
TGTGCCAGCAGCCCCACCCGCGGGGGGTTCCGGGGGTCGAATGAGCAGTTCTTC
CASSPTRGGFRGSNEQFF
>TRBJ1-1|TRBV2|.|once
TGTGCCAGCCGTCAGGTGGAGAACACTGAAGCTTTCTTT
CASRQVENTEAFF
>TRBJ1-2|TRBV28|.|many
TGTGCCACTGGATTGGGGGGGGAGTATGGCTACACCTTC
CATGLGGEYGYTF